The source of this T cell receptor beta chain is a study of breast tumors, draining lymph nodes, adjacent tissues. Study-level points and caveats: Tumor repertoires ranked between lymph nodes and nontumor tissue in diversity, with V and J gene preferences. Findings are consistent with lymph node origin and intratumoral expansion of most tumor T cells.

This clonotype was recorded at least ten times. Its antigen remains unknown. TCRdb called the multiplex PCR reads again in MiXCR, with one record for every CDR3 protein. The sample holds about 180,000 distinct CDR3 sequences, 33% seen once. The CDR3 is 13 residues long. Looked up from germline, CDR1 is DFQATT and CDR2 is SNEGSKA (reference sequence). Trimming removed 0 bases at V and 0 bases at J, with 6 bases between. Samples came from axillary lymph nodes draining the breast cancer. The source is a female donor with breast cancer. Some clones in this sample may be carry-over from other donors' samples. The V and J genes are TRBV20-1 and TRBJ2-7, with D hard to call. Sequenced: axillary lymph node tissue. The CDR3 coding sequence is TGCAGTGCTAGAGACTTATCCTCCTACGAGCAGTACTTC. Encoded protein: CSARDLSSYEQYF.